This T cell receptor (beta chain) was found in a study of shared clonotypes between healthy human individuals. Study-wide points: In this cohort, only blood was sampled, and tissue repertoires likely differ.

Germline assignment: CDR1 LNHDA and CDR2 SQIVND (reference sequence). V was pared by 1 base and J by 4 bases, with 9 bases of the junction left unmatched. The CDR3 contains 16 residues. On this clone itself: Antigen: not known.

All donors were healthy HIV-negative adults lacking recent acute infections or vaccinations. Among the unsorted PBMC samples, replicate PCRs used approximately 270 ng DNA, 25,000 to 30,000 T cell genomes. PBMC DNA, left unsorted, was sequenced on ten immunoSEQ deep assay plates. The table came from immunoSEQ multiplex PCR; TCRdb's copy has only in-frame clones and leaves some out. The data show about half a million clones, roughly 80% seen once. This TCR derives from a woman aged 40 to 50 in good health. Some clones in this sample may be carry-over from other donors' samples. The V call is TRBV19, the J call TRBJ2-7, with 8 bases that match TRBD1. Input material: PBMCs. In DNA form, the CDR3 reads TGTGCCAGTAGTATAGTAACCGGGACAGGTGATTACGAGCAGTACTTC. Protein product: CASSIVTGTGDYEQYF.